These 24 T cell receptor beta chains originate from one sample sequenced in a study of blood T cell repertoires in COVID-19 (dated by TCRdb to the early 2020s). To prepare the library, the immunoSEQ multiplex PCR assay was applied. TCRdb took over this immuneACCESS table, retaining in-frame rearrangements with V and J assigned. Such tables are incomplete; in checked studies, under half of the missing clones stem from an unresolved V gene, and the remainder is unexplained. The sample profile shows 250,000 to 350,000 clones; 90% of them were found once. The ten largest clones add up to approximately 4.3% of the sample. The sample comprised PBMCs or T cells enriched from blood (not recorded which). The receptor set was obtained from a woman aged 18-29 years with acute COVID-19.

This chain joins TRBV20-1 and TRBJ2-7; the D gene is possibly TRBD1 (5 bases). V was shortened by 6 bases and J by 6 bases, with 12 bases between the two germline ends. The germline CDR1 and CDR2 sequences are DFQATT and SNEGSKA (reference sequence). The CDR3 is made up of 11 amino acids. CDR3 DNA: TGCAGTGCGAAAGACAGACCCGAGCAGTACTTC. Protein product: CSAKDRPEQYF.

The V and J genes are TRBV29-1 and TRBJ2-5; 9 nucleotides match TRBD2. The CDR3 is 16 residues long. V was pared by 5 bases and J by 2 bases, with 12 bases of the junction left unmatched. The germline V gene has CDR1 SQVTM and CDR2 ANQGSEA. The CDR3 is CSVSGSGRGGQETQYF. The CDR3 DNA follows: TGCAGCGTTAGCGGTAGCGGGAGAGGTGGGCAAGAGACCCAGTACTTC.

The chain carries TRBV3-1 (or the pseudogene TRBV3-2) and TRBJ2-2; D unresolved. Germline V gene lookup returns CDR1 LGHDT and CDR2 YNNKEL (reference sequence). The CDR3 has 16 residues. The V end was cut by 2 bases, the J end by 4 bases, with 14 bases between. Written as DNA, the CDR3 is TGTGCCAGCAGCCAATGGTCCGCGGCTCTCACCGGGGAGCTGTTTTTT. This sequence encodes CASSQWSAALTGELFF.

CDR3 nucleotide sequence: TGTGCCACCAACGGCGGGGGACAGGGGTCCTACAATGAGCAGTTCTTC. It encodes CATNGGGQGSYNEQFF. This chain uses TRBV28 with TRBJ2-1; 10 bases fit TRBD1. Germline V gives CDR1 MDHEN, CDR2 SYDVKM. The J segment lost 1 base and the V segment lost 10 bases, leaving 10 bases of the junction unmatched. The CDR3 loop spans 16 amino acids.

The chain employs TRBV6-5 and TRBJ1-5; D is uncertain. The CDR3 has 15 amino acids. Per the germline V gene, CDR1 is MNHEY and CDR2 is SVGAGI. Trimming removed 6 bases from V and 0 bases from J, with 12 bases in between. The CDR3 spells CASRKNSDSNQPQHF. The CDR3 DNA sequence: TGTGCCAGCAGAAAAAACAGTGATAGCAATCAGCCCCAGCATTTT.

The V and J genes are TRBV28 and TRBJ1-1; 8 nucleotides line up with TRBD1. The V gene's germline CDR1 is MDHEN and CDR2 SYDVKM. V shed 5 bases, J shed 2 bases, and the junction held 7 bases outside the gene matches. The CDR3 is made up of 15 amino acids. In nucleotides, the CDR3 is TGTGCCAGCAGTCTCTGGACAGGGCCTAACACTGAAGCTTTCTTT. Residues: CASSLWTGPNTEAFF.

This clone was observed once. V usage is TRBV5-1 and J usage is TRBJ2-1; 10 positions match TRBD2. With V trimmed by 0 bases and J by 0 bases, 24 bases remained unmatched. This CDR3 comprises 24 residues. CDR1 and CDR2 (germline): SGHRS, YFSETQ. CDR3 in DNA: TGCGCCAGCAGCTTGGCCGTGCCCCGCCCGATAGGACTAGCGGAGGCGTTCTCCTACAATGAGCAGTTCTTC. This translates into CASSLAVPRPIGLAEAFSYNEQFF.

To note about this clone: Other DNA sequences in this sample translate to the same CDR3. This chain uses TRBV5-8 with TRBJ2-3; TRBD2 aligns across 13 bases. Trimming took 4 bases from V and 1 from J; bases not matched to a gene: 3. The CDR3 length is 16 residues. Germline lookup yields CDR1 SGHTS and CDR2 YDEGEE. The DNA for the CDR3 is TGTGCCAGCAGCCCCGGACTAGCGGGAGGCACAGATACGCAGTATTTT. Its protein product is CASSPGLAGGTDTQYF. Full variable domain (missing parts from reference TRBV5-8 and TRBJ2-3): EAGVTQSPTHLIKTRGQQATLRCSPISGHTSVYWYQQALGLGLQFLLWYDEGEERNRGNFPPRFSGRQFPNYSSELNVNALELEDSALYLCASSPGLAGGTDTQYFGPGTRLTVL.

The chain couples TRBV19 to TRBJ1-3; D remains ambiguous. Trimming removed 8 bases from V and 0 bases from J, with 11 bases in between. The germline V gene has CDR1 LNHDA and CDR2 SQIVND (reference sequence). This CDR3 is 14 amino acids long. The CDR3 region is CASEYSISGNTIYF. The CDR3, as DNA: TGTGCCAGTGAATATAGTATCTCTGGAAACACCATATATTTT.

Here the CDR3 DNA reads TGCGCCAGCAGCTTGGTAGGGAGTACCAATAGCAATCAGCCCCAGCATTTT. Its protein is CASSLVGSTNSNQPQHF. This chain connects TRBV5-1 to TRBJ1-5; D is unresolved. This CDR3 has 17 residues. Trimming cost V 0 bases and J 0 bases, with 13 bases left between them. Germline CDR1 reads SGHRS; CDR2 reads YFSETQ. Full variable domain (outside the CDR3, taken from reference TRBV5-1 and TRBJ1-5): KAGVTQTPRYLIKTRGQQVTLSCSPISGHRSVSWYQQTPGQGLQFLFEYFSETQRNKGNFPGRFSGRQFSNSRSEMNVSTLELGDSALYLCASSLVGSTNSNQPQHFGDGTRLSIL.

Worth noting for this clone: At one end the junction does not follow the germline gene, possibly because of a read error. The chain joins TRBV6-5 to TRBJ1-1, with a possible D match to TRBD1 (5 bases). The CDR3 is made up of 14 amino acids. CDR1 and CDR2 from the germline V gene are MNHEY and SVGAGI. In DNA, the CDR3 is TGTGCCAGCAGCCGCCGGGGGGGGAACCCTGAAGCTTTCTTT. This codes for CASSRRGGNPEAFF.

V and J are TRBV20-1 and TRBJ2-1, with unresolved D. CDR1 and CDR2 from the germline V gene are DFQATT and SNEGSKA (reference sequence). V was pared by 3 bases and J by 3 bases, with 21 bases between. The CDR3 runs 17 residues. The CDR3 bases are TGCAGTGCTAGTCCAGAGACTTTAGCTCGGATCTACAATGAGCAGTTCTTC. Protein sequence: CSASPETLARIYNEQFF.

The CDR3 DNA sequence: TGTGCCAGCTTGACTAACCTGCGCAATGAGCAGTTCTTC. Translated, it gives CASLTNLRNEQFF. This chain uses TRBV18 with TRBJ2-1, with a weak D call TRBD2 (5 bases). The germline V gene has CDR1 KGHSH and CDR2 LQKENI. The CDR3 has 13 residues. Trimming stripped 7 bases from V and 6 bases from J, with 13 bases between.

The chain employs TRBV6-1 and TRBJ1-1; maybe TRBD1 (5 bases). The germline gives CDR1 MNHNS, CDR2 SASEGT. This CDR3 is 14 amino acids long. V was cut by 3 bases and J by 1 base, with 9 bases left in between. CDR3 amino acids: CASSELRGNTEAFF. DNA of the CDR3: TGTGCCAGCAGTGAGCTAAGGGGGAACACTGAAGCTTTCTTT.

The chain combines TRBV9 with TRBJ2-3, with 7 positions matching TRBD1. V was clipped by 4 bases and J by 2 bases; unmatched bases: 16. This CDR3 region has 18 residues. Germline V gene data show CDR1 as SGDLS and CDR2 as YYNGEE. The CDR3 reads CASSFGDRSQHYTDTQYF. CDR3 in DNA: TGTGCCAGCAGCTTCGGGGACAGATCACAACACTACACAGATACGCAGTATTTT.

The chain joins TRBV7-3 to TRBJ2-1; 10 nucleotides match TRBD2. Trimming removed 4 bases from V and 3 bases from J; junction bases left unmatched: 6. CDR1 SGHTA and CDR2 FQGTGA come from the germline V gene. This CDR3 has 16 residues. This CDR3 is CASSSLAGDLYNEQFF. For the CDR3, the DNA is TGTGCCAGCAGCTCTCTAGCGGGAGACCTCTACAATGAGCAGTTCTTC.

This rearrangement joins TRBV15 to TRBJ1-5, with 10 bases matching TRBD1. This CDR3 region has 15 residues. Losses at the gene ends were 5 bases for V and 3 bases for J; bases not matched to a gene: 4. Germline CDR1 is LNHNV and CDR2 is YYDKDF (reference sequence). Written as DNA, the CDR3 is TGTGCCACCAGCCAGGACAGGGGGTACAATCAGCCCCAGCATTTT. It specifies CATSQDRGYNQPQHF.

The chain is built from TRBV5-1 and TRBJ2-7, with TRBD2 matching over 10 bases. The CDR3 spans 15 residues. V lost 0 bases, J lost 3 bases, and 3 bases stayed unmatched. Germline CDR1 and CDR2: SGHRS and YFSETQ. The CDR3 nucleotides are TGCGCCAGCAGCTTGGGGACTAGCGGAATCTACGAGCAGTACTTC. This gives the protein CASSLGTSGIYEQYF.

V is TRBV7-9 and J is TRBJ2-7; 7 bases map to TRBD1. The CDR3 is 15 amino acids. Germline V gives CDR1 SEHNR, CDR2 FQNEAQ (reference sequence). The junction had 7 bases not matched to a gene; V was cut back by 5 bases and J by 0 bases. CDR3 DNA sequence: TGTGCCAGCAGCCCCCGGACAGGTCCCTCCTACGAGCAGTACTTC. Translation: CASSPRTGPSYEQYF.

V and J are TRBV28 and TRBJ1-6; tentative D call: TRBD1 (6 bases). This CDR3 has 15 amino acids. V was pared by 7 bases and J by 9 bases, with 19 bases between. The germline V gene has CDR1 MDHEN and CDR2 SYDVKM. This CDR3 reads CASNGPQGIGSPLHF. The CDR3 nucleotides are TGTGCCAGCAATGGGCCACAGGGTATCGGTTCACCCCTCCACTTT. The full variable domain, rest sourced from reference TRBV28 and TRBJ1-6, is DVKVTQSSRYLVKRTGEKVFLECVQDMDHENMFWYRQDPGLGLRLIYFSYDVKMKEKGDIPEGYSVSREKKERFSLILESASTNQTSMYLCASNGPQGIGSPLHFGNGTRLTVT.

The V and J genes are TRBV28 and TRBJ2-7, with 9 bases identical to TRBD2. The V and J ends lost 3 bases and 6 bases, in that order; junction bases with no gene match: 6. The CDR3 length is 14 residues. CDR1 and CDR2 from the germline V gene are MDHEN and SYDVKM. The CDR3 DNA follows: TGTGCCAGCAGTTTCAGCGGGGGGTCCCGCGAGCAGTACTTC. Its protein product is CASSFSGGSREQYF.

The gene calls are TRBV5-6 and TRBJ1-3; TRBD1 might be the D (6 bases). Trimming removed 6 bases from V and 4 bases from J, with 8 bases in between. This CDR3 spans 12 amino acids. Germline CDR1 reads SGHDT; CDR2 reads YYEEEE. The CDR3 nucleotides read TGTGCCAGCAAAGGGGGAGGAAACACCATATATTTT. Encoded protein: CASKGGGNTIYF. Filled out from reference TRBV5-6 and TRBJ1-3, the complete variable domain reads DAGVTQSPTHLIKTRGQQVTLRCSPKSGHDTVSWYQQALGQGPQFIFQYYEEEERQRGNFPDRFSGHQFPNYSSELNVNALLLGDSALYLCASKGGGNTIYFGEGSWLTVV.

This chain links TRBV27 with TRBJ1-1; TRBD1 is a possible D gene (6 bases). The V end lost 5 bases, the J end lost 5 bases, and 12 bases lay between the germline ends. CDR1 is MNHEY, CDR2 SMNVEV, per germline (reference sequence). The CDR3 is 13 amino acids. CDR3 DNA sequence: TGTGCCAGCAGTGCCAGGGGCCGGACTGAAGCTTTCTTT. Translation: CASSARGRTEAFF.

This chain connects TRBV19 to TRBJ2-1, with TRBD1 matching over 11 bases. CDR1 LNHDA and CDR2 SQIVND come from the germline V gene (reference sequence). The length of the CDR3 is 13 residues. The trim removed 3 bases at V and 9 bases at J, leaving 1 base unmatched. The DNA of the CDR3 is TGTGCCAGTAGTATGGGACAGGGGGGTGAGCAGTTCTTC. This codes for CASSMGQGGEQFF.